Listed below are T cell receptor beta chains from one sample, sequenced in a study of radiation and T cells in renal cell carcinoma. Repertoires were generated with immunoSEQ multiplex PCR, while TCRdb's copy carries only in-frame clones and drops some. In the table there are 14,000 or so clones, roughly 64% of which are singletons. The starting material was tumor tissue, obtained from a patient whose treatment included radiotherapy and nephrectomy. Receptor source: an older woman with renal cell carcinoma. Each CDR3 is given with its conserved first and last residue. Fields, in order: J gene, V gene, D gene, clone size, CDR3 DNA, CDR3 protein. The D gene is left open where the match is weak. Clone size is shown for a subset of rows, as once, few, many or a class of expanded clone.

TRBJ1-1 TRBV25-1 - - TGTGCCAGCAGTGACGGGCTGAACACTGAAGCTTTCTTT CASSDGLNTEAFF
TRBJ2-1 TRBV9 - few TGTGCCAGCAGCGTACAGGGATCGGGAACTTACAATGAGCAGTTCTTC CASSVQGSGTYNEQFF
TRBJ2-7 TRBV19 TRBD1 - TGTGCCAGTAGTGGACAGGGAGGCGGCGAGCAGTACTTC CASSGQGGGEQYF
TRBJ2-2 TRBV4-1 TRBD1 - TGCGCCAGCAGCGAGGGACAGGGGGTTGGTACCGGGGAGCTGTTTTTT CASSEGQGVGTGELFF
TRBJ1-5 TRBV10-3 - few TGTGCCAGCAGTTTCTCTCTCACGGGTAGCAATCAGCCCCAGCATTTT CASSFSLTGSNQPQHF
TRBJ2-7 TRBV7-6 - - TGTGCCAGCAGCTTAGATGCGGGACTCCCGCACAACTACGAGCAGTACTTC CASSLDAGLPHNYEQYF
TRBJ1-2 TRBV5-1 - - TGCGCCAGCAGCCTGGGGGAGGCCTATGGCTACACCTTC CASSLGEAYGYTF
TRBJ2-2 TRBV5-4 TRBD2 - TGTGCCAGCAGCTTGGGGCTAGCGGGGCCCGGGGAGCTGTTTTTT CASSLGLAGPGELFF
TRBJ1-5 TRBV5-1 TRBD1 few TGCGCCAGCAGCACCGGACAGGCCAATCAGCCCCAGCATTTT CASSTGQANQPQHF
TRBJ2-7 TRBV7-8 - - TGTGCCAGCAGCTTGCGGACCGGGACCCCCTACGAGCAGTACTTC CASSLRTGTPYEQYF
TRBJ1-1 TRBV11-2 - few TGTGCCAGCAGCTTAGTCTCCGATCCGGACACTGAAGCTTTCTTT CASSLVSDPDTEAFF
TRBJ2-1 TRBV5-1 - - TGCGCCAGCAATCGCGGGGAGGCCTACAATGAGCAGTTCTTC CASNRGEAYNEQFF
TRBJ2-5 TRBV9 - - TGTGCCAGCACGGCGGATGTTTTTGGGGAGACCCAGTACTTC CASTADVFGETQYF
TRBJ1-1 TRBV18 - - TGTGCCAGCTCACCAGGAATAGGGGACACTGAAGCTTTCTTT CASSPGIGDTEAFF
TRBJ2-3 TRBV28 - - TGTGCCAGCACCGAGGGTATTCGGGGCGACACAGATACGCAGTATTTT CASTEGIRGDTDTQYF
TRBJ2-7 TRBV7-2 - - TGTGCCAGCAGCTTAGCACGAGGGGCTAGTAAGTACGAGCAGTACTTC CASSLARGASKYEQYF
TRBJ2-2 TRBV30 - - TGTGCCTGCCTCCGGGACGGAGGGAACACCGGGGAGCTGTTTTTT CACLRDGGNTGELFF
TRBJ2-1 TRBV9 TRBD2 - TGTGCCAGCAGCGTATCCAGCGGGGCGGACTCCTACAATGAGCAGTTCTTC CASSVSSGADSYNEQFF
TRBJ2-2 TRBV11-3 TRBD1 many TGTGCCAGCAGCTTAGGACAGGGGAACACCGGGGAGCTGTTTTTT CASSLGQGNTGELFF
TRBJ2-4 TRBV2 - - TGTGCCAGCAGTCAGGGCATAGCAGCCAAAAACATTCAGTACTTC CASSQGIAAKNIQYF
TRBJ1-3 TRBV30 - - TGTGCCTGGAGTAATTTCCCCTCTGGAAACACCATATATTTT CAWSNFPSGNTIYF
TRBJ1-2 TRBV29-1 - - TGCAGCGTTGAACGGGCAGGTGGACGGTATGGCTACACCTTC CSVERAGGRYGYTF
TRBJ1-1 TRBV18 TRBD1 - TGTGCCAGCTTCAACGGACAGGGGGCAAACACTGAAGCTTTCTTT CASFNGQGANTEAFF
TRBJ2-7 TRBV6-5 - few TGTGCCAGCAGTTCCACACACGAGCAGTACTTC CASSSTHEQYF
TRBJ2-1 TRBV28 TRBD2 - TGTGCCAGCAGTTCCCCCGGACTAGCGGGGAACAATGAGCAGTTCTTC CASSSPGLAGNNEQFF
TRBJ1-2 TRBV7-9 - - TGTGCCAGCAGCTCCCACGGGGGGGACTATGGCTACACCTTC CASSSHGGDYGYTF
TRBJ1-1 TRBV6-6 - - TGTGCCAGCAGTTACTCGGACACTGAAGCTTTCTTT CASSYSDTEAFF
TRBJ1-4 TRBV5-1 - - TGCGCCAGCAGCTTGGGCGAGCTAGGGGGTGAAAAACTGTTTTTT CASSLGELGGEKLFF
TRBJ2-1 TRBV5-5 - - TGTGCCAGCAGCTTGGGGGGTCACTACAATGAGCAGTTCTTC CASSLGGHYNEQFF